This is a list of T cell receptor beta chains from one sample in a study of T-cell memory formation after mild COVID-19. TCRdb independently ran MiXCR on the 5' RACE reads; one entry per CDR3 protein. Of roughly 380,000 distinct CDR3 sequences in the sample, 25% to 30% were seen once. The sample consisted of PBMCs or a T cell subset sorted from them (not recorded which). The source of these receptors is an adult woman who had mild COVID-19 (a few samples of this study predate the infection). Cell type and time point are not known. The CDR3 runs from the conserved cysteine through the conserved F or W. Each record gives: clone size, V gene, J gene, D gene, CDR3 protein, CDR3 DNA. A D gene is named only where the DNA matches it firmly. Size tells how often a clone was seen (once, few, many) or the class of an expanded clone, and some rows leave it out.

.	TRBV12-3/TRBV12-4	TRBJ1-5	.	CASSLGQANQPQHF	TGTGCCAGCAGTTTAGGGCAGGCTAATCAGCCCCAGCATTTT
.	TRBV20-1	TRBJ2-5	.	CSARVPGDFAETQYF	TGCAGTGCTAGAGTACCGGGAGATTTCGCAGAGACCCAGTACTTC
few	TRBV7-9	TRBJ1-2	.	CASGGYTF	TGTGCCAGCGGAGGCTACACCTTC
few	TRBV24-1	TRBJ2-1	.	CATSDGSKQFF	TGTGCCACCAGTGATGGGAGCAAGCAGTTCTTC
.	TRBV10-3	TRBJ2-7	TRBD2	CAISERLAAEQYF	TGTGCCATCAGTGAGAGGCTAGCGGCCGAGCAGTACTTC
few	TRBV7-2	TRBJ2-3	TRBD2	CASSSSSGVSDTQYF	TGTGCCAGCAGCTCCTCTAGCGGGGTATCCGATACGCAGTATTTT
.	TRBV30	TRBJ1-5	.	CAWSLGGQPQHF	TGTGCCTGGAGCCTTGGCGGTCAGCCCCAGCATTTT
few	TRBV20-1	TRBJ2-7	.	CSAPVGDYYEQYF	TGCAGTGCCCCCGTCGGCGATTACTACGAGCAGTACTTC
.	TRBV19	TRBJ2-7	.	CASSMRGDEQYF	TGTGCCAGTAGTATGAGAGGGGACGAGCAGTACTTC
few	TRBV5-5	TRBJ2-6	.	CASSLDGGAGANVLTF	TGTGCCAGCAGCTTGGATGGAGGCGCTGGGGCCAACGTCCTGACTTTC
few	TRBV5-1	TRBJ1-5	.	CASSFGDYNQPQHF	TGCGCCAGCAGCTTCGGGGACTACAATCAGCCCCAGCATTTT
.	TRBV21-1	TRBJ2-5	.	CASSKGGRGAAETQYF	TGTGCCAGCAGCAAAGGGGGGCGCGGTGCAGCAGAGACCCAGTACTTC
.	TRBV29-1	TRBJ1-2	.	CSVLRVNANYGYTF	TGCAGCGTCCTGAGGGTGAACGCTAACTATGGCTACACCTTC
few	TRBV7-3	TRBJ2-1	TRBD2	CASSPQPGGGGYNEQFF	TGTGCCAGCAGCCCTCAACCGGGAGGAGGAGGGTACAATGAGCAGTTCTTC
.	TRBV20-1	TRBJ1-2	TRBD1	CSASGQGRTF	TGCAGTGCTAGTGGACAGGGTCGGACCTTC
.	TRBV7-3	TRBJ2-5	.	CASSLEATGETQYF	TGTGCCAGCAGCTTAGAGGCCACAGGGGAGACCCAGTACTTC
.	TRBV7-2	TRBJ2-4	.	CASSPRAGNIQYF	TGTGCCAGCAGCCCCCGGGCAGGGAACATTCAGTACTTC
few	TRBV6-2/TRBV6-3	TRBJ2-5	TRBD1	CASSIGTAADLSQETQYF	TGTGCCAGCAGTATCGGGACAGCTGCTGATTTATCCCAAGAGACCCAGTACTTC
few	TRBV9	TRBJ1-4	.	CASSVGQYGEKLFF	TGTGCCAGCAGCGTAGGACAGTACGGAGAAAAACTGTTTTTT
.	TRBV11-2	TRBJ2-4	.	CASSLMYSSVKNIQYF	TGTGCCAGCAGCTTAATGTACTCTAGCGTCAAAAACATTCAGTACTTC
.	TRBV11-3	TRBJ2-3	.	CASSPRNGRATDTQYF	TGTGCCAGCAGCCCCCGTAATGGACGTGCCACAGATACGCAGTATTTT
.	TRBV6-2/TRBV6-3	TRBJ2-7	.	CASTMWVQGQSYEQYF	TGTGCCAGCACCATGTGGGTACAGGGCCAGTCCTACGAGCAGTACTTC
few	TRBV3-1	TRBJ2-5	TRBD1	CASIHRGQETQYF	TGTGCCAGCATCCACAGGGGCCAAGAGACCCAGTACTTC
.	TRBV12-3/TRBV12-4	TRBJ2-2	.	CASSPVLDTGELFF	TGTGCCAGCAGCCCCGTACTTGACACCGGGGAGCTGTTTTTT
few	TRBV7-3	TRBJ2-3	.	CASSLGRDGRTDTQYF	TGTGCCAGCAGCTTAGGGCGGGATGGTCGCACAGATACGCAGTATTTT
few	TRBV20-1	TRBJ2-2	.	CSARDLEVTGELFF	TGCAGTGCTAGAGATCTCGAGGTCACCGGGGAGCTGTTTTTT
.	TRBV29-1	TRBJ2-5	.	CSVKPRGGVLETQYF	TGCAGCGTTAAACCCAGGGGTGGGGTTCTTGAGACCCAGTACTTC
.	TRBV7-9	TRBJ2-1	.	CASSRTISYNEQFF	TGTGCCAGCAGCCGCACCATTTCCTACAATGAGCAGTTCTTC
many	TRBV4-1	TRBJ2-7	.	CASSQDIRGLYEQYF	TGCGCCAGCAGCCAAGATATAAGGGGCCTCTACGAGCAGTACTTC
.	TRBV20-1	TRBJ1-5	.	CSARVSPLGNQPQHF	TGCAGTGCTAGAGTCAGTCCCCTCGGGAATCAGCCCCAGCATTTT
.	TRBV7-3	TRBJ2-3	TRBD2	CASSYGTSGRTDTQYF	TGTGCCAGCAGCTATGGGACTAGCGGGCGCACAGATACGCAGTATTTT
.	TRBV24-1	TRBJ2-3	TRBD1	CATSVGGTGVYTQYF	TGTGCCACCAGTGTAGGAGGCACAGGGGTATATACGCAGTATTTT
.	TRBV5-1	TRBJ1-1	.	CASSRDLSTEAFF	TGCGCCAGCAGCCGGGACCTCTCCACTGAAGCTTTCTTT
.	TRBV24-1	TRBJ2-3	.	CATSAETRTDTQYF	TGTGCCACCAGTGCTGAGACTCGCACAGATACGCAGTATTTT
.	TRBV15	TRBJ1-3	.	CATSRRARDPSGNTIYF	TGTGCCACCAGCCGACGCGCCAGGGACCCCTCTGGAAACACCATATATTTT
.	TRBV4-2	TRBJ1-1	.	CASSQGGGGPNTEAFF	TGTGCCAGCAGCCAAGGAGGAGGGGGTCCGAACACTGAAGCTTTCTTT
.	TRBV5-1	TRBJ1-1	TRBD1	CASSLRAGGFTEAFF	TGCGCCAGCAGCCTCAGGGCAGGGGGCTTCACTGAAGCTTTCTTT
.	TRBV2	TRBJ1-1	TRBD1	CASGQGARTEAFF	TGTGCCAGCGGACAGGGGGCCAGGACTGAAGCTTTCTTT
.	TRBV18	TRBJ1-1	.	CASSLGMGIEGAEAFF	TGTGCCAGCTCACTTGGAATGGGAATAGAGGGGGCTGAAGCTTTCTTT
few	TRBV20-1	TRBJ2-1	.	CSAREGGGEQFF	TGCAGTGCTAGAGAGGGAGGCGGTGAGCAGTTCTTC
.	TRBV12-3/TRBV12-4	TRBJ1-1	.	CASSLASTVTEAFF	TGTGCCAGCAGTTTAGCGAGTACAGTCACTGAAGCTTTCTTT
.	TRBV12-3/TRBV12-4	TRBJ1-2	.	CASSRTVIDGYTF	TGTGCCAGCAGTCGGACCGTTATCGATGGCTACACCTTC
.	TRBV12-3/TRBV12-4	TRBJ2-3	.	CASSLYPLGGRSTDTQYF	TGTGCCAGCAGTTTATACCCCCTGGGGGGGCGCAGCACAGATACGCAGTATTTT
few	TRBV4-2	TRBJ2-1	TRBD2	CASSRASGVYNEQFF	TGTGCCAGCAGCCGCGCTAGCGGGGTATACAATGAGCAGTTCTTC
.	TRBV5-1	TRBJ2-2	.	CASGLTGELFF	TGCGCCAGCGGACTAACCGGGGAGCTGTTTTTT
.	TRBV7-7	TRBJ2-5	.	CASSNEKTQYF	TGTGCCAGCAGCAACGAAAAGACCCAGTACTTC
.	TRBV27	TRBJ1-1	.	CASSYSPLGRRLNTEAFF	TGTGCCAGCAGTTATTCCCCTTTGGGGCGAAGGTTGAACACTGAAGCTTTCTTT
.	TRBV11-3	TRBJ2-1	.	CASSPGHLSYNEQFF	TGTGCCAGCAGTCCCGGACACCTCTCCTACAATGAGCAGTTCTTC
.	TRBV7-6	TRBJ2-1	TRBD2	CASSPGTSGKSSYNEQFF	TGTGCCAGCAGCCCAGGGACTAGCGGGAAGAGCTCCTACAATGAGCAGTTCTTC
.	TRBV28	TRBJ1-1	.	CASSPPGTNEAFF	TGTGCCAGCAGTCCCCCGGGAACTAATGAAGCTTTCTTT
.	TRBV2	TRBJ2-7	.	CASSGEGERSAYEQYF	TGTGCCAGCAGTGGAGAGGGGGAGAGGAGCGCCTACGAGCAGTACTTC
many	TRBV7-8	TRBJ2-7	TRBD2	CASSLTSGTYEQYF	TGTGCCAGCAGCTTAACTAGCGGAACTTACGAGCAGTACTTC
.	TRBV20-1	TRBJ2-3	.	CSARDPRAGLETDTQYF	TGCAGTGCTAGAGACCCGAGAGCGGGCCTCGAGACAGATACGCAGTATTTT
few	TRBV7-9	TRBJ2-1	TRBD1	CASSLVFRGPYNEQFF	TGTGCCAGCAGCTTAGTTTTCAGGGGGCCATACAATGAGCAGTTCTTC
.	TRBV5-1	TRBJ2-5	TRBD2	CASSLVASGGQETQYF	TGCGCCAGCAGCTTGGTGGCTAGCGGGGGGCAAGAGACCCAGTACTTC
few	TRBV4-1	TRBJ2-1	TRBD1	CASSQEGTANNEQFF	TGCGCCAGCAGCCAAGAAGGGACAGCGAACAATGAGCAGTTCTTC
.	TRBV5-1	TRBJ2-7	TRBD1	CASSRRQGAHEQYF	TGCGCCAGCAGCCGGAGACAGGGGGCTCACGAGCAGTACTTC